Following are 25 T cell receptor beta chains from one sample sequenced in a study of T cells in women clearing cervical HPV infection. The data were produced by immunoSEQ multiplex PCR, yet TCRdb's version contains in-frame clones alone and is incomplete. Its listing shows tens of thousands of clones. The material sequenced was blood buffy coat. These receptors all come from a woman aged 18-69 years with a cervical HPV16 infection that either progressed to CIN3+ or cleared (not recorded which).

Comments on this clone: The read is 3 residues too short to cover the CDR3 end, so that end is filled in from the germline J gene. The rearrangement uses TRBV19 and TRBJ1-2; the D gene is possibly TRBD1 (5 bases). CDR3 size: 13 residues. From germline, CDR1 is LNHDA and CDR2 SQIVND (reference sequence). CDR3 bases read: TGTGCCAGTAGTATCAGCGGGACCTACGAC. It encodes CASSISGTYD. The entire CDR3 reads CASSISGTYDYTF.

About this clone itself: The read ends 3 residues early relative to the CDR3; the germline J gene fills the gap. The V gene is TRBV28, the J gene TRBJ1-5; 7 positions match TRBD1. Per germline, CDR1 MDHEN and CDR2 SYDVKM. Trimming at V came to 5 bases and at J to 4 bases, leaving 5 bases not matched to a gene. The CDR3 is made up of 14 amino acids. Here the CDR3 reads CASSPGQDNQPQHF. The CDR3 bases that were read are TGTGCCAGCAGTCCCGGACAGGATAATCAGCCC.

Note on this clone: The read finishes 3 residues shy of the CDR3 end, and the germline J gene is used to complete it. This chain joins TRBV5-1 and TRBJ2-1; perhaps TRBD2 as D (6 bases). With 1 base removed from V and 7 bases from J, the gap between germline ends came to 18 bases. CDR3 length equals 16 residues. Germline CDR1 is SGHRS and CDR2 is YFSETQ. The CDR3 spells CASSLFAGFTGNEQFF. CDR3 DNA, as far as it was read: TGCGCCAGCAGCTTGTTTGCGGGGTTTACGGGGAATGAG.

As to this clone: The read gets to within 3 residues of the CDR3 end, and the germline J gene fills in the rest. V is TRBV30 and J is TRBJ2-3, with D possibly being TRBD2 (6 bases). The V end lost 4 bases, the J end lost 0 bases, and 14 bases lay between the germline ends. The CDR3 length is 15 residues. Germline lookup yields CDR1 GTSNPN and CDR2 SVGIG (reference sequence). The CDR3 loop reads CAWTLGLSSTDTQYF. The covered CDR3 bases are TGTGCCTGGACCTTGGGACTGTCTAGCACAGATACG.

Notes on this clone: The read terminates 3 residues before the CDR3 end, so the remaining end is supplied by the germline J gene. The chain uses TRBV7-2 and TRBJ2-3; D ambiguous. This CDR3 region has 14 residues. CDR1 and CDR2 from the germline V gene are SGHTA and FQGNSA. The CDR3 sequence: CASSLDDTVGPQYF. The sequenced CDR3 bases are TGTGCCAGCAGCTTAGATGACACCGTAGGGCCG.

For this clone: The read falls 3 residues short of the CDR3 end, and the missing part is taken from the germline J gene. This rearrangement joins TRBV12-5 to TRBJ2-1; TRBD2 matches at 8 bases. This CDR3 has 17 residues. CDR1 and CDR2 from the germline V gene are LGHNT and FRNRAP. With V trimmed by 2 bases and J by 0 bases, 6 bases remained unmatched. Partial CDR3 DNA: TGTGCTAGTGGTTTGTCGGCGGGGGGAAGCTCCTACAATGAG. It is translated as CASGLSAGGSSYNE. The complete CDR3 reads CASGLSAGGSSYNEQFF.

Concerning this clone itself: The CDR3 goes on 3 residues after the read ends, and that part is filled in from the germline J gene. This rearrangement joins TRBV12-3 or TRBV12-4 to TRBJ2-3; D might be TRBD1 (7 bases). CDR3 length equals 15 residues. The V and J ends lost 7 bases and 3 bases respectively, with 17 bases between them. CDR3 residues: CASTRGGGATDTQYF. CDR3 bases read: TGTGCCAGCACCAGAGGGGGCGGGGCAACAGATACG.

A word on this clone: Read data end 3 residues before the CDR3 end; the end is taken from the germline J gene. The rearrangement joins TRBV5-4 to TRBJ2-2; TRBD1 matches 7 bases. The CDR3 is 15 amino acids. Looked up from germline, CDR1 is SGHNT and CDR2 is YYREEE (reference sequence). CDR3 sequence: CASSYRQGYNSPLFF. The part of the CDR3 DNA that was read is TGTGCCAGCAGTTACCGACAGGGTTATAATTCACCG.

Regarding this clone: The read falls 3 residues short of the CDR3 end, and the missing part is taken from the germline J gene. The chain employs TRBV6-1 and TRBJ2-3; D possibly corresponds to TRBD2 (6 bases). The CDR3 sequence is 14 residues long. Looked up from germline, CDR1 is MNHNS and CDR2 is SASEGT. The CDR3 bases that were read are TGTGCCAGCAGTGTCGGGACTGGAGGGGAGACG. As protein: CASSVGTGGET. The CDR3 reads in full as CASSVGTGGETQYF.

As regards this clone: The read ends 3 residues early relative to the CDR3; the germline J gene fills the gap. The V and J genes are TRBV5-6 and TRBJ2-3; D perhaps matches TRBD1 (6 bases). The germline V gene has CDR1 SGHDT and CDR2 YYEEEE. V dropped 3 bases and J dropped 2 bases, with 10 bases sitting between them. The CDR3 is 14 residues long. Here the CDR3 reads CASSWDTTTDTQYF. CDR3 DNA, as far as it was read: TGTGCCAGCAGCTGGGACACAACCACAGATACG. The whole variable domain, remainder taken from reference TRBV5-6 and TRBJ2-3, is DAGVTQSPTHLIKTRGQQVTLRCSPKSGHDTVSWYQQALGQGPQFIFQYYEEEERQRGNFPDRFSGHQFPNYSSELNVNALLLGDSALYLCASSWDTTTDTQYFGPGTRLTVL.

A word on this clone: The read finishes 3 residues shy of the CDR3 end, and the germline J gene is used to complete it. J is TRBJ2-3 and V is TRBV6-4, with 7 bases aligning to TRBD2. Germline V gene data show CDR1 as MRHNA and CDR2 as SNTAGT. The length of the CDR3 is 15 residues. The V and J ends lost 0 bases and 3 bases, in that order; junction bases with no gene match: 3. CDR3 residues: CASSDSAGDTDTQYF. The CDR3 DNA, read in part, is TGTGCCAGCAGTGACTCGGCGGGGGATACAGATACG.

As to this clone: With the read ending 3 residues before the CDR3 end, the germline J gene is used to fill in that end. V usage is TRBV18 and J usage is TRBJ1-6; D may be TRBD1 (5 bases). Per the germline V gene, CDR1 is KGHSH and CDR2 is LQKENI. This CDR3 is 14 amino acids long. Trimming cost V 8 bases and J 9 bases, with 17 bases left between them. Incomplete CDR3 DNA: TGTGCCAGCGCCCCGGGGGACTGGAGTTCACCC. The encoded protein is CASAPGDWSSP. The whole CDR3 reads CASAPGDWSSPLHF.

Regarding this clone: The missing CDR3 end, 3 residues past where the read stops, is filled in from the germline J gene. The gene calls are TRBV7-3 and TRBJ2-1; D may be TRBD1 (6 bases). The V end lost 4 bases, the J end lost 2 bases, and 12 bases lay between the germline ends. Looked up from germline, CDR1 is SGHTA and CDR2 is FQGTGA. The CDR3 has 15 residues. CDR3 protein: CASSYTGQTYNEQFF. The part of the CDR3 DNA that was read is TGTGCCAGCAGCTACACGGGACAAACCTACAATGAG.

As concerns this clone: The CDR3 end lies 3 residues beyond the end of the read and is filled in from the germline J gene. The chain carries TRBV3-1 (or the pseudogene TRBV3-2) and TRBJ2-1, with D possibly being TRBD2 (5 bases). V lost 1 base to trimming and J lost 8 bases, with 9 bases between them. The CDR3 totals 13 residues. Germline V gene data show CDR1 as LGHDT and CDR2 as YNNKEL (reference sequence). This CDR3 reads CASSQVNSDEQFF. The CDR3 DNA, read in part, is TGTGCCAGCAGCCAAGTCAATAGCGATGAG.

About this clone: The junction departs from the called germline gene at one end, perhaps through a read error. With the read ending 3 residues before the CDR3 end, the germline J gene is used to fill in that end. Other DNA sequences in this specimen translate into the identical CDR3. This chain joins TRBV2 and TRBJ1-3, with a weak D call TRBD1 (6 bases). The CDR3 sequence is 12 residues long. Germline-derived CDR1 and CDR2 are SNHLY and FYNNEI. The CDR3 sequence is CASKDRGNTIYF. The sequenced part of the CDR3 DNA is TGTGCCAGCAAGGACAGAGGAAACACA.

A remark on this clone: Read coverage stops 3 residues before the CDR3 terminus; the germline J gene supplies the remainder. This sequence joins TRBV6-2 or TRBV6-3 and TRBJ2-3, with D possibly TRBD1 on 8 matching bases. Germline lookup yields CDR1 MNHEY and CDR2 SVGEGT. The CDR3 runs 14 residues. The part of the CDR3 DNA that was read is TGTGCCAGCAGTACAGGGGGGGAGCAAGAGACG. This sequence encodes CASSTGGEQET. In full, the CDR3 is CASSTGGEQETQYF.

To note about this clone: One junction end does not reproduce the germline sequence, and a read error may be involved. CDR3 DNA, as far as it was read: TGTGCCAGCAGTTATGGGGCAGGGTATGAC. Encoded protein: CASSYGAGYD. The whole CDR3 sequence is CASSYGAGYDYTF. V usage is TRBV6-2 or TRBV6-3 and J usage is TRBJ1-2; the D gene is possibly TRBD1 (5 bases). The CDR3 end lies 3 residues beyond the end of the read and is filled in from the germline J gene. This CDR3 comprises 13 residues. The V gene's germline CDR1 is MNHEY and CDR2 SVGEGT.

Details on this clone: The read comes to an end 3 residues before the CDR3 does, leaving the germline J gene to fill in the end. V is TRBV2 and J is TRBJ2-3; 8 bases are a match to TRBD2. Germline assignment: CDR1 SNHLY and CDR2 FYNNEI. The CDR3 contains 14 residues. CDR3 residues: CASTLAVVQETQYF. The CDR3 DNA, read in part, is TGTGCCAGCACACTAGCGGTGGTACAAGAGACG. The complete variable domain, with remaining parts taken from reference TRBV2 and TRBJ2-3, reads EPEVTQTPSHQVTQMGQEVILRCVPISNHLYFYWYRQILGQKVEFLVSFYNNEISEKSEIFDDQFSVERPDGSNFTLKIRSTKLEDSAMYFCASTLAVVQETQYFGPGTRLTVL.

Remarks on this clone: The sequence runs out 3 residues before the end of the CDR3; the remainder is reconstructed from the germline J gene. V is TRBV20-1 and J is TRBJ1-2; a possible D gene is TRBD1 (5 bases). CDR3 size: 15 residues. The ends were cut back, 3 bases at V and 3 bases at J, with 17 bases in the middle. Germline V gene data show CDR1 as DFQATT and CDR2 as SNEGSKA (reference sequence). The part of the CDR3 DNA that was read is TGCAGTGCTAGTGGGTTGGGCAGGGAGGACTATGGC. Translated: CSASGLGREDYG. The entire CDR3 protein reads CSASGLGREDYGYTF.

Notes on this clone: The read falls 3 residues short of the CDR3 end, and the missing part is taken from the germline J gene. The chain uses TRBV6-2 or TRBV6-3 and TRBJ2-7; possibly TRBD1 for D (5 bases). There are 14 residues in the CDR3. CDR1 is MNHEY, CDR2 SVGEGT, per germline. With 1 base removed from V and 5 bases from J, the gap between germline ends came to 12 bases. The CDR3 sequence is CASSYFQGTHEQYF. Incomplete CDR3 DNA: TGTGCCAGCAGTTACTTCCAGGGTACCCACGAG.

Notes on this clone: The read halts 3 residues ahead of the CDR3 end, with the missing end drawn from the germline J gene. This chain uses TRBV29-1 with TRBJ2-1; TRBD2 aligns across 9 bases. The germline V gene has CDR1 SQVTM and CDR2 ANQGSEA. Trimming cost V 4 bases and J 7 bases; bases outside gene matches: 8. The CDR3 is 14 amino acids. The sequenced CDR3 bases are TGCAGCGTTGGAGCGGGGGGCCCTACAAATGAG. As protein: CSVGAGGPTNE. The CDR3 as a whole reads CSVGAGGPTNEQFF.

With respect to this clone: The read ends 3 residues early relative to the CDR3; the germline J gene fills the gap. The chain employs TRBV20-1 and TRBJ1-2; 7 bases agree with TRBD1. Germline trimming cut 5 bases from V and 3 bases from J; bases unmatched to any gene: 3. Germline lookup yields CDR1 DFQATT and CDR2 SNEGSKA (reference sequence). The CDR3 is 12 residues long. The CDR3 bases that were read are TGCAGTGCTTTTCAGGGGGACTATGGC. Amino acid sequence: CSAFQGDYG. The whole CDR3 is CSAFQGDYGYTF.

In the case of this clone: Read coverage stops 3 residues before the CDR3 terminus; the germline J gene supplies the remainder. The genes are TRBV19 and TRBJ2-5; maybe TRBD2 (6 bases). V was pared by 2 bases and J by 3 bases, with 10 bases between. The germline CDR1 and CDR2 sequences are LNHDA and SQIVND (reference sequence). CDR3 length: 14 amino acids. CDR3 DNA, as far as it was read: TGTGCCAGTAGTATATGGGGGGTAAAAGAGACC. Protein sequence: CASSIWGVKET. The whole CDR3 reads CASSIWGVKETQYF. Drawing the rest from reference TRBV19 and TRBJ2-5, the complete variable domain is DGGITQSPKYLFRKEGQNVTLSCEQNLNHDAMYWYRQDPGQGLRLIYYSQIVNDFQKGDIAEGYSVSREKKESFPLTVTSAQKNPTAFYLCASSIWGVKETQYFGPGTRLLVL.

A remark on this clone: The read comes to an end 3 residues before the CDR3 does, leaving the germline J gene to fill in the end. The gene calls are TRBV5-1 and TRBJ1-1; maybe TRBD1 (5 bases). The germline V and J ends were trimmed by 0 bases and 4 bases, with 10 bases remaining between them. CDR1 SGHRS and CDR2 YFSETQ come from the germline V gene. This CDR3 is built from 14 residues. Incomplete CDR3 DNA: TGCGCCAGCAGCTTGGCCCAGGGTGGCACTGAA. This sequence encodes CASSLAQGGTE. The full CDR3 sequence reads CASSLAQGGTEAFF. Filled out from reference TRBV5-1 and TRBJ1-1, the complete variable domain reads KAGVTQTPRYLIKTRGQQVTLSCSPISGHRSVSWYQQTPGQGLQFLFEYFSETQRNKGNFPGRFSGRQFSNSRSEMNVSTLELGDSALYLCASSLAQGGTEAFFGQGTRLTVV.

Comment on this clone: The sequenced fragment ends 3 residues before the CDR3 boundary, so the rest is inferred from the germline J gene. The V and J genes are TRBV5-5 and TRBJ2-2; unclear D gene. There are 14 residues in the CDR3. CDR1 SGHKS and CDR2 YYEKEE come from the germline V gene (reference sequence). Between the trimmed V and J ends, which lost 7 bases and 1 base, there was a span of 11 bases. The part of the CDR3 DNA that was read is TGTGCCAGCGCCCCCCCGGGGAACACCGGGGAG. Translation: CASAPPGNTGE. The full CDR3 sequence reads CASAPPGNTGELFF.